Listed here is a single TCR beta chain. Its target antigen remains unknown. Base qualities are not at hand, and no much larger clone is one base apart. This record belongs to a study of T cell clonotyping in hematopoietic cell transplantation (dated by TCRdb to about 2021). Turning to the overall study: In the study, approximately 140 blood samples were gathered from 40 or so consecutive transplant recipients and their related donors. Recruitment of patients ran from late 2015 to early 2017, and follow-up continued until late 2020 or until death. What the work shows at the level of the full study, not this receptor alone: Only a small fraction of recipient repertoires overlapped donor repertoires, with over 95% appearing de novo at the given depth. Broader TCR repertoire diversity after transplant was predicted by Inverse Simpson Index values from donors and from recipients before transplant. Sample size was limited, and cells were not sorted, so CD4 and CD8 repertoire contributions could not be separated. After transplant, TCR diversity in recipients dropped, and pathologically expanded clonotypes climbed progressively between day 30 and day 180.

Germline trimming: 6 bases from V, 4 bases from J; junction bases outside gene matches: 2. Counted from cysteine to phenylalanine, this CDR3 has 12 amino acids. Only the CDR3 DNA is retained, 36 bases long and in frame from the first base. Taken from the germline V gene, the CDR1 and CDR2 loops are SNHLY and FYNNEI. Blood samples for TCR beta sequencing were provided by related transplant donors. Using Nuclei Lysis Solution, genomic DNA was extracted from unfractionated peripheral blood mononuclear cells that were either fresh or cryopreserved. With the immunoSEQ assay, which is a bias-controlled multiplex PCR relying on V- and J-specific primers, TCR beta CDR3 regions were amplified from genomic DNA. A second PCR step added a proprietary barcode and Illumina adapter sequences to the CDR3 amplicons. CDR3 libraries were sequenced on an Illumina MiSeq instrument. The study's own analysis went as follows. Export and quality control were performed with immunoSEQ Analyzer 3.0, and downstream analyses were performed with R Bioconductor and Immunarch. Repertoire metrics were calculated using only productive rearrangements within the normalized downsampled data set. In the normalized cohort, clonotypes with more than 5 templates were defined as pathologically expanded. Repertoire diversity was measured with the Inverse Simpson Index. The non-normalized data set was used for CMV-specificity analyses so that all clonotypes could be captured. Held by TCRdb, this immuneACCESS table contains in-frame sequences only and omits some clones. Under half of the omission traces to an unresolved V gene where checked; the cause of the rest is unknown. V, J and clone size were drawn from that table, and D and trimming were deduced from the DNA. The sample profile shows roughly 2,300 clones; 89% of them were found once. Of the sample, about 4.5% falls within the top ten clones.

The sequence derives from a man aged 40-49 years in good health. Some clones in this sample may be carry-over from other donors' samples. The specimen sequenced was peripheral blood mononuclear cells. The chain is made from TRBV2 and TRBJ1-2, and 7 bases in between align with TRBD1. The sequenced DNA: TGTGCCAGCAGCCGGGACAGCTATGGCTACACCTTC. Its protein reads: CASSRDSYGYTF. Full variable domain (CDR3 extended with the reference TRBV2 and TRBJ1-2 proteins): EPEVTQTPSHQVTQMGQEVILRCVPISNHLYFYWYRQILGQKVEFLVSFYNNEISEKSEIFDDQFSVERPDGSNFTLKIRSTKLEDSAMYFCASSRDSYGYTFGSGTRLTVV.